One sample yielded the 11 T cell receptor beta chains listed below, sequenced in a study of blood T cell repertoires in COVID-19. Using immunoSEQ multiplex PCR, the repertoire was profiled, and TCRdb retains in-frame clones only, with some absent. Here the sample spans more than 14,000 clones, around 85% being singletons. Material for sequencing was peripheral blood. Receptors originate from a human donor in a cohort sampled during active COVID-19.

The rearrangement links TRBV3-1 (or the pseudogene TRBV3-2) to TRBJ2-1; 13 nucleotides match TRBD2. The J segment lost 2 bases and the V segment lost 4 bases, leaving 8 bases of the junction unmatched. Germline CDR1 LGHDT, CDR2 YNNKEL (reference sequence). The CDR3 has 18 residues. This CDR3 reads CASSPRTSGGSTYNEQFF. In nucleotides, the CDR3 is TGTGCCAGCAGCCCCCGGACTAGCGGGGGATCAACCTACAATGAGCAGTTCTTC.

The J gene is TRBJ1-2, the V gene TRBV5-5; no firm D call. Germline CDR1 and CDR2: SGHKS and YYEKEE (reference sequence). CDR3 size: 13 residues. Trimming removed 0 bases from V and 8 bases from J, with 11 bases in between. The CDR3 DNA sequence: TGTGCCAGCAGCTTGGACGTCTGGGCCGGCTACACCTTC. This sequence encodes CASSLDVWAGYTF.

The chain combines TRBV27 with TRBJ1-3; 10 bases agree with TRBD1. The CDR3 runs 15 residues. V dropped 5 bases and J dropped 2; count of bases not matched to a gene: 3. Germline V lookup: CDR1 MNHEY, CDR2 SMNVEV (reference sequence). The CDR3 sequence is CASSRDRGAGNTIYF. The CDR3, as DNA: TGTGCCAGCAGTCGGGACAGGGGAGCTGGAAACACCATATATTTT.

The chain combines TRBV4-2 with TRBJ1-2, with 7 bases fitting TRBD1. CDR3 length: 16 residues. The junction had 10 bases not matched to a gene; V was cut back by 1 base and J by 5 bases. Germline CDR1 and CDR2: LGHNA and YNFKEQ. The CDR3 here is CASSQAGTEAGYGYTF. The CDR3 region has the DNA TGTGCCAGCAGCCAAGCGGGGACAGAGGCGGGGTATGGCTACACCTTC.

V usage is TRBV5-4 and J usage is TRBJ2-1; 7 bases line up with TRBD1. Germline CDR1 SGHNT, CDR2 YYREEE (reference sequence). J lost 1 base, V lost 4 bases, and 5 bases had no gene match. There are 15 residues in the CDR3. In DNA, the CDR3 is TGTGCCAGCAGCCCTACAGGGGATTCCTACAATGAGCAGTTCTTC. Its translation: CASSPTGDSYNEQFF.

This clone was detected a few times. The genes are TRBV11-1 and TRBJ1-2; D might be TRBD1 (6 bases). The CDR3 length is 13 residues. Per germline, CDR1 SGHAT and CDR2 FQDESV (reference sequence). V was shortened by 3 bases and J by 3 bases, with 8 bases between the two germline ends. The chain's CDR3 is CASSLNRDYGYTF. The CDR3 DNA sequence: TGTGCCAGCAGCTTGAACAGGGACTATGGCTACACCTTC.

The chain uses TRBV5-1 and TRBJ2-3; no clear D gene. The germline V and J ends were trimmed by 0 bases and 14 bases, with 19 bases remaining between them. Germline-derived CDR1 and CDR2 are SGHRS and YFSETQ. The CDR3 covers 14 residues. CDR3 loop: CASSLDRSRRGWYF. The CDR3 coding sequence is TGCGCCAGCAGCTTGGATCGTAGCCGTAGAGGATGGTATTTT.

V gene TRBV2 combines with J gene TRBJ1-3, with D possibly TRBD1 on 6 matching bases. This CDR3 is built from 16 residues. Trimming took 6 bases from V and 0 from J, leaving 15 bases between them. CDR1 and CDR2 (germline): SNHLY, FYNNEI. The DNA for the CDR3 is TGTGCCAGCAGCCTACAGGGTCCCCTCTCTGGAAACACCATATATTTT. This sequence encodes CASSLQGPLSGNTIYF. Combining the CDR3 with reference TRBV2 and TRBJ1-3 gives the whole variable domain EPEVTQTPSHQVTQMGQEVILRCVPISNHLYFYWYRQILGQKVEFLVSFYNNEISEKSEIFDDQFSVERPDGSNFTLKIRSTKLEDSAMYFCASSLQGPLSGNTIYFGEGSWLTVV.

J is TRBJ2-1 and V is TRBV5-1, with D possibly being TRBD2 (7 bases). This CDR3 region has 15 residues. Trimming removed 0 bases at V and 8 bases at J, with 15 bases between. The germline CDR1 and CDR2 sequences are SGHRS and YFSETQ. The CDR3 DNA is TGCGCCAGCAGCTTGGAGTGGGGGGGCCGCTATGAGCAGTTCTTC. This translates into CASSLEWGGRYEQFF.

The chain couples TRBV7-2 to TRBJ1-6, with no clear D. The CDR3 runs 13 residues. Germline CDR1 and CDR2: SGHTA and FQGNSA. Trimming removed 5 bases from V and 10 bases from J, with 12 bases in between. The CDR3 loop reads CASSHAQASPLHF. The CDR3 DNA reads TGTGCCAGCAGCCACGCCCAGGCGTCACCCCTCCACTTT. The complete variable domain, with remaining parts taken from reference TRBV7-2 and TRBJ1-6, reads GAGVSQSPSNKVTEKGKDVELRCDPISGHTALYWYRQSLGQGLEFLIYFQGNSAPDKSGLPSDRFSAERTGGSVSTLTIQRTQQEDSAVYLCASSHAQASPLHFGNGTRLTVT.

The chain links TRBV10-3 to TRBJ2-5; 7 positions agree with TRBD1. Germline V CDR1 and CDR2: ENHRY, SYGVKD. The CDR3 spans 15 residues. Trimming at V came to 3 bases and at J to 3 bases, leaving 7 bases not matched to a gene. CDR3 sequence: CAISDSVRGKETQYF. The DNA of the CDR3 is TGTGCCATCAGTGACTCGGTCAGGGGGAAAGAGACCCAGTACTTC.